Following are 22 T cell receptor beta chains from one sample sequenced in a study of control samples from healthy donors and cancer patients. TCRdb's copy holds only in-frame clones and misses some; the assay was immunoSEQ multiplex PCR. The table includes 130,000 to 150,000 clones, around 85% detected once. Sequences were obtained from blood. These receptors were collected from a young woman in good health.

CDR3 sequence: CASSMTSYEQYF. The CDR3 DNA sequence: TGTGCCAGTAGTATGACTTCCTACGAGCAGTACTTC. This chain uses TRBV19 with TRBJ2-7; D is ambiguous. Trimming took off 3 bases at V and 1 base at J, with 4 bases between the two ends. CDR1 and CDR2 from the germline V gene are LNHDA and SQIVND (reference sequence). The CDR3 runs to 12 residues.

This sequence joins TRBV9 and TRBJ2-2; 7 bases line up with TRBD2. The junction had 8 bases not matched to a gene; V was cut back by 4 bases and J by 5 bases. The CDR3 covers 15 residues. Germline V gene data show CDR1 as SGDLS and CDR2 as YYNGEE. The CDR3, as DNA: TGTGCCAGCAGCTTGAGACTAGCCCTTACCGGGGAGCTGTTTTTT. It encodes CASSLRLALTGELFF.

This rearrangement joins TRBV19 to TRBJ2-7; the match to TRBD2 covers 14 bases. CDR3 length equals 15 residues. Germline V CDR1 and CDR2: LNHDA, SQIVND (reference sequence). J gave up 9 bases and V 3 bases, and 7 bases lay outside the gene matches. The CDR3 region has the DNA TGTGCCAGTAGTATTGGGGGACTAGCGGGAGCAGGGCAGTACTTC. This gives the protein CASSIGGLAGAGQYF. Drawing the rest from reference TRBV19 and TRBJ2-7, the complete variable domain is DGGITQSPKYLFRKEGQNVTLSCEQNLNHDAMYWYRQDPGQGLRLIYYSQIVNDFQKGDIAEGYSVSREKKESFPLTVTSAQKNPTAFYLCASSIGGLAGAGQYFGPGTRLTVT.

This chain joins TRBV6-5 and TRBJ1-6; D is perhaps TRBD1 (5 bases). V dropped 9 bases and J dropped 8 bases, with 17 bases sitting between them. Germline CDR1 and CDR2: MNHEY and SVGAGI. The CDR3 is made up of 14 amino acids. CDR3 bases: TGTGCCAGTCTAGCCGGGGGGACCGATTCACCCCTCCACTTT. Its protein is CASLAGGTDSPLHF.

In nucleotides, the CDR3 is TGTGCCAGCAGTGAAGCGTGGGGGCAGGCGGGAGGAGAGACCCAGTACTTC. Protein sequence: CASSEAWGQAGGETQYF. J is TRBJ2-5 and V is TRBV6-1, with TRBD2 matching 8 bases. Trimming took 0 bases from V and 4 from J; bases not matched to a gene: 10. This CDR3 comprises 17 residues. In germline, CDR1 is MNHNS, CDR2 SASEGT.

The chain carries TRBV9 and TRBJ2-3, with TRBD2 as a possible D gene (5 bases). Germline CDR1 SGDLS, CDR2 YYNGEE. V was pared by 4 bases and J by 1 base, with 16 bases between. CDR3 size: 16 residues. CDR3 amino acids: CASSKSLGGGTDTQYF. The CDR3, as DNA: TGTGCCAGCAGCAAATCACTAGGCGGAGGCACAGATACGCAGTATTTT.

This CDR3 is CASSFKGQGSGEQYF. The CDR3 coding sequence is TGTGCCAGCAGCTTCAAGGGGCAGGGGAGCGGCGAGCAGTACTTC. This rearrangement joins TRBV7-2 to TRBJ2-7; TRBD1 might be the D (6 bases). V was cut by 3 bases and J by 6 bases, with 18 bases left in between. CDR3 length: 15 residues. CDR1 is SGHTA and CDR2 is FQGNSA in the germline V gene.

The rearrangement links TRBV19 to TRBJ2-3, with TRBD2 matching 12 bases. Per the germline V gene, CDR1 is LNHDA and CDR2 is SQIVND (reference sequence). The CDR3 is 15 residues long. With V trimmed by 5 bases and J by 5 bases, 5 bases remained unmatched. CDR3 sequence reads: CASSLAGGTEDTQYF. CDR3 coding DNA: TGTGCCAGTAGTCTAGCGGGAGGGACGGAAGATACGCAGTATTTT.

A remark on this clone: The same CDR3 also results from other DNA sequences found in this sample. V is TRBV5-1 and J is TRBJ2-7; perhaps TRBD2 as D (5 bases). V lost 4 bases and J lost 0, with 11 bases in between. Per the germline V gene, CDR1 is SGHRS and CDR2 is YFSETQ. The CDR3 is 14 amino acids. The CDR3 protein is CASSLGGSSYEQYF. The CDR3 nucleotides read TGCGCCAGCAGCCTAGGAGGAAGCTCCTACGAGCAGTACTTC.

The V and J genes are TRBV7-2 and TRBJ1-3; D not resolved. This CDR3 contains 12 residues. The ends were cut back, 6 bases at V and 4 bases at J, with 7 bases in the middle. Germline V CDR1 and CDR2: SGHTA, FQGNSA. The CDR3 spells CASRPLGNTIYF. The CDR3 DNA is TGTGCCAGCAGACCTTTAGGAAACACCATATATTTT.

The V call is TRBV6-5, the J call TRBJ2-3, with TRBD2 matching over 9 bases. CDR3 length equals 14 residues. V trimming: 7 bases; J trimming: 3 bases; junction bases outside the gene matches: 5. Per the germline V gene, CDR1 is MNHEY and CDR2 is SVGAGI. CDR3 amino acids: CASTDSGSTDTQYF. The CDR3 DNA reads TGTGCCAGCACCGATAGCGGGAGTACAGATACGCAGTATTTT.

This sequence joins TRBV7-9 and TRBJ1-4; TRBD1 agrees at 7 bases. V shed 2 bases, J shed 15 bases, and the junction held 18 bases outside the gene matches. Germline V lookup: CDR1 SEHNR, CDR2 FQNEAQ (reference sequence). The CDR3 is 16 amino acids. This CDR3 is CASSLTTGQDPGAMFF. In DNA, the CDR3 is TGTGCCAGCAGCTTAACCACAGGACAGGACCCGGGGGCGATGTTTTTT.

V usage is TRBV5-6 and J usage is TRBJ2-1, with D uncertain. This CDR3 has 15 residues. Germline CDR1 reads SGHDT; CDR2 reads YYEEEE. V gave up 0 bases and J gave up 0 bases, with 7 bases separating them. CDR3 bases: TGTGCCAGCAGCTTGGCAACCACCTCCTACAATGAGCAGTTCTTC. It is translated as CASSLATTSYNEQFF.

This clone has more than one count but fewer than ten. The V call is TRBV5-1, the J call TRBJ2-3, with D perhaps TRBD2 (5 bases). CDR3 length: 16 amino acids. Trimming removed 4 bases from V and 2 bases from J, with 17 bases in between. Germline V gene data show CDR1 as SGHRS and CDR2 as YFSETQ. CDR3 nucleotides: TGCGCCAGCAGCCCAACTAGATCCCAACACACAGATACGCAGTATTTT. Translation: CASSPTRSQHTDTQYF.

This clone appeared a single time. J is TRBJ1-6 and V is TRBV19; tentative D call: TRBD1 (5 bases). This CDR3 has 13 residues. Germline V CDR1 and CDR2: LNHDA, SQIVND (reference sequence). With 5 bases removed from V and 5 bases from J, the gap between germline ends came to 7 bases. The CDR3 coding sequence is TGTGCCAGTAGTGGGGACGATAATTCACCCCTCCACTTT. Encoded protein: CASSGDDNSPLHF.

This rearrangement joins TRBV5-1 to TRBJ2-3; 8 nucleotides match TRBD2. The germline CDR1 and CDR2 sequences are SGHRS and YFSETQ. With 6 bases clipped from V and 3 bases from J, the junction kept 12 bases outside the gene matches. The CDR3 runs to 16 residues. CDR3 loop: CASNIASGSGTDTQYF. The CDR3 coding sequence is TGCGCCAGCAACATCGCCAGCGGGAGTGGGACAGATACGCAGTATTTT.

The rearrangement joins TRBV14 to TRBJ1-3, with TRBD1 as a possible D gene (6 bases). Trimming took off 4 bases at V and 2 bases at J, with 18 bases between the two ends. Germline CDR1 and CDR2: SGHDN and FVKESK. This CDR3 has 17 amino acids. CDR3 DNA: TGTGCCAGCAGCCGGGGCCTGCAGGGGCTTCCTGGAAACACCATATATTTT. Amino acids: CASSRGLQGLPGNTIYF.

V usage is TRBV18 and J usage is TRBJ2-5, with D possibly TRBD2 on 5 matching bases. Germline values: CDR1 KGHSH, CDR2 LQKENI. Between the trimmed V and J ends, which lost 4 bases and 3 bases, there was a span of 9 bases. This CDR3 has 13 residues. The DNA for the CDR3 is TGTGCCAGCTCACTTCGGGGAGAAGAGACCCAGTACTTC. Translation: CASSLRGEETQYF.

The chain has TRBV4-1 and TRBJ2-6, with 7 positions matching TRBD1. There are 20 residues in the CDR3. Germline V gene data show CDR1 as MGHRA and CDR2 as YSYEKL. The junction had 13 bases not matched to a gene; V was cut back by 0 bases and J by 2 bases. CDR3 amino acids: CASSQDAVRDSRAGANVLTF. CDR3 nucleotide sequence: TGCGCCAGCAGCCAAGATGCAGTCAGGGACAGTCGGGCTGGGGCCAACGTCCTGACTTTC.

This sequence joins TRBV2 and TRBJ2-2; 7 positions agree with TRBD1. CDR1 is SNHLY and CDR2 is FYNNEI in the germline V gene. CDR3 length equals 12 residues. The J segment lost 10 bases and the V segment lost 2 bases, leaving 1 base of the junction unmatched. CDR3 sequence: CASSEQGVELFF. The CDR3 coding sequence is TGTGCCAGCAGTGAACAGGGGGTGGAGCTGTTTTTT.

The chain uses TRBV10-3 and TRBJ2-7; D possibly corresponds to TRBD2 (6 bases). V was trimmed by 6 bases and J by 4 bases, leaving 10 bases between them. The length of the CDR3 is 12 residues. The germline gives CDR1 ENHRY, CDR2 SYGVKD. The CDR3 here is CAIRGDSYEQYF. DNA for the CDR3: TGTGCCATCAGAGGGGACTCATACGAGCAGTACTTC.

V usage is TRBV9 and J usage is TRBJ1-2; 10 nucleotides match TRBD1. In germline, CDR1 is SGDLS, CDR2 YYNGEE. V was pared by 2 bases and J by 4 bases, with 8 bases of the junction left unmatched. The CDR3 loop spans 16 amino acids. The CDR3 sequence is CASSVGTGAQSYGYTF. Written as DNA, the CDR3 is TGTGCCAGCAGCGTTGGGACAGGGGCTCAGTCCTATGGCTACACCTTC.